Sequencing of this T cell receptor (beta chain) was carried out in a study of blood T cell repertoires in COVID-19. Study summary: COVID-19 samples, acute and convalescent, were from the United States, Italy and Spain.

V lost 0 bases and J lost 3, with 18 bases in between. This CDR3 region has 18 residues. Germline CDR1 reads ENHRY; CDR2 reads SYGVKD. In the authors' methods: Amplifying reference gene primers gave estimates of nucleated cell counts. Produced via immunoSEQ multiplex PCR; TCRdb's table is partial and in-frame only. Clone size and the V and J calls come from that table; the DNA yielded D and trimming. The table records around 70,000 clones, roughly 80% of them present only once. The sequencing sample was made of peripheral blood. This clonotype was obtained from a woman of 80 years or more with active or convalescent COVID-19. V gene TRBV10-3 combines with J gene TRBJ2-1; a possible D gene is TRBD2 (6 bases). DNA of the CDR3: TGTGCCATCAGTGAGTCAATGGGATCGGGAGTGGGCTACAATGAGCAGTTCTTC. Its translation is CAISESMGSGVGYNEQFF.